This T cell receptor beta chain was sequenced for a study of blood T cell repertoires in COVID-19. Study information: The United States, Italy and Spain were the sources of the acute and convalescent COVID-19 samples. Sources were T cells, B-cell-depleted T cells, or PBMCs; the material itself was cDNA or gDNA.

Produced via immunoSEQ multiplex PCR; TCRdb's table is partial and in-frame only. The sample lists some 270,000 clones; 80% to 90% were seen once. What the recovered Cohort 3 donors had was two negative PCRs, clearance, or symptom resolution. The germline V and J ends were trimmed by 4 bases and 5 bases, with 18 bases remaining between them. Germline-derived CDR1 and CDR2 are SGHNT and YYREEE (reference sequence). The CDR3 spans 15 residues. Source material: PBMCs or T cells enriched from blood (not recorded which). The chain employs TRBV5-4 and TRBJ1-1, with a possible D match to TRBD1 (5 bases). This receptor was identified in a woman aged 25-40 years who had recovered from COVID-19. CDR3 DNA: TGTGCCAGCAGCGCTGCCTTTACAGGTAAAACTGAAGCTTTCTTT. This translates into CASSAAFTGKTEAFF.